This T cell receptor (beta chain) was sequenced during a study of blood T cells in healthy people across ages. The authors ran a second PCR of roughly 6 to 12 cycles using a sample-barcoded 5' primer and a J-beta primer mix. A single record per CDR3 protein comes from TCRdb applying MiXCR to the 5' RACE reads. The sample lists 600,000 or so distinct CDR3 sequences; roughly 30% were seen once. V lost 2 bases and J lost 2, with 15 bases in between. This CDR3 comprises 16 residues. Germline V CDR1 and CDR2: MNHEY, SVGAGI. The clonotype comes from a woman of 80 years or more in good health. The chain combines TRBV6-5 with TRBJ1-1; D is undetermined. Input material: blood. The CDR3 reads CASSYLSVKENTEAFF. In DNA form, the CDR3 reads TGTGCCAGCAGTTACCTTTCTGTGAAAGAAAACACTGAAGCTTTCTTT.